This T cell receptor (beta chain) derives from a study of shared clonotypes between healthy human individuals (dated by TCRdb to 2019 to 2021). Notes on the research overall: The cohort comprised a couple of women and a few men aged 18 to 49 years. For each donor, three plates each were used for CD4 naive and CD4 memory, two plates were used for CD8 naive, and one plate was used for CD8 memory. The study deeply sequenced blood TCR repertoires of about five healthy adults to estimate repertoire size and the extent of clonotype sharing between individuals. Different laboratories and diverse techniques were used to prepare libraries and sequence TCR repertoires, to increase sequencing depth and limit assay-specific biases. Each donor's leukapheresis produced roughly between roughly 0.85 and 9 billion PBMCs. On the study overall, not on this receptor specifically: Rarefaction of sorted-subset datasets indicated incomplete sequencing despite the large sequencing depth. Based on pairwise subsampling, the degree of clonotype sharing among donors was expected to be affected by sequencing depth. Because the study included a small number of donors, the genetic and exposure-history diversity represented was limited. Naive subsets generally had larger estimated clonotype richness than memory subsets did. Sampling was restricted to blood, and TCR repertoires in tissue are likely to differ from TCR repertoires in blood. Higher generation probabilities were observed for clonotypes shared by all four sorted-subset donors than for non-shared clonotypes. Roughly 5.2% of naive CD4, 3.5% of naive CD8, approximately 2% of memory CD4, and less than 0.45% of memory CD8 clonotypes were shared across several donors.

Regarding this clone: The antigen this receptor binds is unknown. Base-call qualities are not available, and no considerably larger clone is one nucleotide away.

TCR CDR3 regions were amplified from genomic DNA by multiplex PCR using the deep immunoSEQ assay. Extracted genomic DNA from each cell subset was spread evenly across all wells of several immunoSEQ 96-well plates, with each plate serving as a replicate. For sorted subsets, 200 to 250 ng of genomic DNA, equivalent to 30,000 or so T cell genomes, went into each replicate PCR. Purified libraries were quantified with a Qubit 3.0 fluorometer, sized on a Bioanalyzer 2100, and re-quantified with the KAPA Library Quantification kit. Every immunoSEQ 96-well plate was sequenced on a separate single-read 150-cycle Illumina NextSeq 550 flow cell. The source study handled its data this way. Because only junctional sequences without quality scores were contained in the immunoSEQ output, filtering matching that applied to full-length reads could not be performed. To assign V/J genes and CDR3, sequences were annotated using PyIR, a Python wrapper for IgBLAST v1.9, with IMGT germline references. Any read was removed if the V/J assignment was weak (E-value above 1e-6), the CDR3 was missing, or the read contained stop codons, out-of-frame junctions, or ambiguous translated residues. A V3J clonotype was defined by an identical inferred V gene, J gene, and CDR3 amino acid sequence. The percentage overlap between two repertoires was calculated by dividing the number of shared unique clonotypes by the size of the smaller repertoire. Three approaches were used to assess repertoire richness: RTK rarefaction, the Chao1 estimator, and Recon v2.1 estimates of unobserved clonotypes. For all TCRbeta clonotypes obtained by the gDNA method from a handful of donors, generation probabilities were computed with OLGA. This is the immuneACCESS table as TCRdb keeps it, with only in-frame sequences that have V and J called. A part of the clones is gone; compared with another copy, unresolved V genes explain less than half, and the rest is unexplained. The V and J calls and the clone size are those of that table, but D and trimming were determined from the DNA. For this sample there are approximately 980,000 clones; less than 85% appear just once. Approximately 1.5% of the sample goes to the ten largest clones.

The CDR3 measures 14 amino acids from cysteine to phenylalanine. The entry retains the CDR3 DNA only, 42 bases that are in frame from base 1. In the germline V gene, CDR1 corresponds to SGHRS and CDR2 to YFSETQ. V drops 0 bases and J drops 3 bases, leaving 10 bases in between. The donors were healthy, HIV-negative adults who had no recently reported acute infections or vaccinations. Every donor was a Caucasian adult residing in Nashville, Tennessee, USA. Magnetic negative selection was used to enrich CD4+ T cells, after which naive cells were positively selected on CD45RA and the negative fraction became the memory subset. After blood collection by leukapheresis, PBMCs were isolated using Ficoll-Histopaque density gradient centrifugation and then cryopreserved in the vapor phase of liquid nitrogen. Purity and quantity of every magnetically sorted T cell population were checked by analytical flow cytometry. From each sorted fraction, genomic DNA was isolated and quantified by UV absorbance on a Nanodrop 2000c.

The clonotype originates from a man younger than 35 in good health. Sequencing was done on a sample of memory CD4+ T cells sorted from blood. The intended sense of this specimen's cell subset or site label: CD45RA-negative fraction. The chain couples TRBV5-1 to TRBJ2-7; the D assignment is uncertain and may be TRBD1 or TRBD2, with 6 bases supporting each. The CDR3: CASSLDREVYEQYF. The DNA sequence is TGCGCCAGCAGCTTGGACAGGGAGGTCTACGAGCAGTACTTC. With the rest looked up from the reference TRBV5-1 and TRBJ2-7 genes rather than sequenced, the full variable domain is KAGVTQTPRYLIKTRGQQVTLSCSPISGHRSVSWYQQTPGQGLQFLFEYFSETQRNKGNFPGRFSGRQFSNSRSEMNVSTLELGDSALYLCASSLDREVYEQYFGPGTRLTVT.